The clone carrying this T cell receptor beta chain was counted between two and nine times. Its antigen is not known. This sample is part of a study of cytomegalovirus exposure and HLA in healthy donors. Germline V gene data show CDR1 as GTSNPN and CDR2 as SVGIG (reference sequence). The CDR3 loop spans 13 amino acids. V was trimmed by 2 bases and J by 4 bases, leaving 9 bases between them. The PCR made use of 60 Vbeta and 13 Jbeta primers. Assay: immunoSEQ multiplex PCR; the TCRdb copy retains only in-frame clones and omits some. The data show 140,000 or so clones, more than 60% seen once. Study findings and constraints: High specificity and sensitivity for cytomegalovirus status were reported for the classifier.

This receptor was taken from a male donor in good health and CMV-seronegative. Sequenced input: PBMCs. The chain joins TRBV30 to TRBJ1-5; D is perhaps TRBD1 (5 bases). The chain's CDR3 is CAWSTTENQPQHF. The CDR3 DNA is TGTGCCTGGAGTACGACAGAAAATCAGCCCCAGCATTTT.